The 26 T cell receptor beta chains below were found in one sample sequenced in a study of identical twins. TCRdb itself ran the 5' RACE reads through MiXCR, one entry per CDR3 protein. Of roughly 260,000 distinct CDR3 sequences listed, around 7.6% are singletons. The same specimen was also included in a second study, on yellow fever vaccine responses in identical twins.

Sequenced input: CD8+ T cells sorted from blood. The receptors originated from a woman under 30 in good health.

This clonotype was seen a few times. The V gene is TRBV4-1, the J gene TRBJ2-7, with 10 bases that match TRBD2. Trimming at V came to 1 base and at J to 2 bases, leaving 8 bases not matched to a gene. The V gene's germline CDR1 is MGHRA and CDR2 YSYEKL. The CDR3 sequence is 17 residues long. CDR3 loop: CASSQALTSGSPYEQYF. The CDR3 DNA follows: TGCGCCAGCAGCCAAGCTCTGACTAGCGGGTCCCCCTACGAGCAGTACTTC.

The gene calls are TRBV20-1 and TRBJ2-7, with D perhaps matching TRBD1 (5 bases). V lost 6 bases and J lost 0, with 15 bases in between. Germline assignment: CDR1 DFQATT and CDR2 SNEGSKA (reference sequence). The CDR3 totals 14 residues. The CDR3 sequence is CSAKDISSSYEQYF. The CDR3 region has the DNA TGCAGTGCAAAGGACATTTCGAGCTCCTACGAGCAGTACTTC.

This clonotype was observed once. The rearrangement joins TRBV20-1 to TRBJ2-1, with D unclear. V lost 3 bases and J 5 bases, leaving 17 bases between the germline ends. The CDR3 is 15 amino acids. Germline assignment: CDR1 DFQATT and CDR2 SNEGSKA (reference sequence). The CDR3 is CSASPLALLNNEQFF. The CDR3 nucleotides read TGCAGTGCTAGTCCCCTCGCACTTCTAAACAATGAGCAGTTCTTC.

The rearrangement joins TRBV5-1 to TRBJ1-1; tentative D call: TRBD1 (6 bases). The germline CDR1 and CDR2 sequences are SGHRS and YFSETQ. Trimming left V 0 bases short and J 2 bases short, with 11 bases between. The CDR3 runs to 15 residues. The CDR3 region is CASSLVYGGNTEAFF. For the CDR3, the DNA is TGCGCCAGCAGCTTGGTTTACGGGGGCAACACTGAAGCTTTCTTT.

This clonotype was detected ten times or more. V is TRBV4-1 and J is TRBJ2-5, with 7 bases lining up with TRBD1. Looked up from germline, CDR1 is MGHRA and CDR2 is YSYEKL. The CDR3 runs to 15 residues. Trimming removed 3 bases from V and 2 bases from J; junction bases left unmatched: 6. The CDR3 reads CASSQKQGTQETQYF. As DNA, the CDR3 is TGCGCCAGCAGCCAGAAACAGGGGACGCAAGAGACCCAGTACTTC.

This clonotype was counted ten times or more. J is TRBJ1-2 and V is TRBV28, with 8 bases identical to TRBD1. With V trimmed by 2 bases and J by 8 bases, 4 bases remained unmatched. This CDR3 spans 13 amino acids. The germline CDR1 and CDR2 sequences are MDHEN and SYDVKM. The CDR3 DNA sequence: TGTGCCAGCAGTTTAGGGACAGGAGAAGGCTACACCTTC. It yields the protein CASSLGTGEGYTF.

This clonotype was detected ten times or more. The chain employs TRBV29-1 and TRBJ2-7; 10 bases fit TRBD2. CDR3 length: 13 residues. The V gene's germline CDR1 is SQVTM and CDR2 ANQGSEA. Unmatched junction bases numbered 5, after V lost 3 bases and J lost 6 bases. CDR3 bases: TGCAGCGTTGACACTAGCGGGAAGGGCGAGCAGTACTTC. Its protein is CSVDTSGKGEQYF.

In regard to this clonotype: Being one base from a much bigger clone, this may be a read error. The rearrangement links TRBV4-1 to TRBJ2-3; 7 positions match TRBD2. Per germline, CDR1 MGHRA and CDR2 YSYEKL. The CDR3 is 19 amino acids. The CDR3 is CAISQSKRGISGSTDTQYF. The DNA for the CDR3 is TGCGCCATCAGCCAATCGAAGCGGGGAATTTCGGGGAGCACAGATACGCAGTATTTT.

The chain couples TRBV15 to TRBJ1-1, with 7 positions matching TRBD1. The CDR3 covers 16 residues. Germline V gives CDR1 LNHNV, CDR2 YYDKDF (reference sequence). The trim removed 1 base at V and 1 base at J, leaving 6 bases unmatched. In DNA, the CDR3 is TGTGCCACCAGCAGAGGTCTACAGGGGAGGAACACTGAAGCTTTCTTT. Translated, it gives CATSRGLQGRNTEAFF.

In this sample, this clonotype turned up many times. V usage is TRBV27 and J usage is TRBJ2-5; TRBD1 aligns across 7 bases. There are 15 residues in the CDR3. In germline, CDR1 is MNHEY, CDR2 SMNVEV (reference sequence). The junction had 8 bases not matched to a gene; V was cut back by 3 bases and J by 4 bases. CDR3 in amino acids: CASSFRQGSGETQYF. The CDR3 DNA follows: TGTGCCAGCAGTTTTCGACAGGGCTCAGGAGAGACCCAGTACTTC.

The CDR3 DNA is TGTGCCATCAAATCCCAGGGGTTTGGAAGCTACGAGCAGTACTTC. Protein sequence: CAIKSQGFGSYEQYF. The rearrangement joins TRBV28 to TRBJ2-7; possibly TRBD1 for D (6 bases). From germline, CDR1 is MDHEN and CDR2 SYDVKM. The CDR3 spans 15 residues. V was shortened by 10 bases and J by 3 bases, with 22 bases between the two germline ends.

This clonotype has more than one count but fewer than ten. The V and J genes are TRBV15 and TRBJ2-1; D unclear. Germline CDR1 is LNHNV and CDR2 is YYDKDF (reference sequence). The CDR3 length is 13 residues. The V end was cut by 7 bases, the J end by 4 bases, with 11 bases between. CDR3 amino acids: CATTPARYNEQFF. CDR3 DNA: TGTGCCACCACTCCAGCCCGATACAATGAGCAGTTCTTC.

This clonotype appeared many times. The gene calls are TRBV29-1 and TRBJ2-3; 7 bases agree with TRBD2. V was pared by 2 bases and J by 0 bases, with 11 bases of the junction left unmatched. The CDR3 has 17 amino acids. CDR1 is SQVTM, CDR2 ANQGSEA, per germline. CDR3 amino acids: CSVEMSGAHTSTDTQYF. CDR3 sequence (DNA): TGCAGCGTTGAAATGAGCGGGGCCCACACTAGCACAGATACGCAGTATTTT.

The chain recombines TRBV12-3 or TRBV12-4 with TRBJ2-6; 16 nucleotides match TRBD2. V shed 3 bases and J 2 bases; nucleotides not matched to a gene: 4. CDR3 length equals 19 residues. The CDR3 DNA reads TGTGCCAGCAGTTTCCCGGGACTAGCGGGAGGGCCTGGGGCCAACGTCCTGACTTTC. Protein sequence: CASSFPGLAGGPGANVLTF.

The chain has TRBV7-9 and TRBJ2-7; 7 bases map to TRBD1. V lost 5 bases and J lost 3; bases outside the gene matches: 7. The germline gives CDR1 SEHNR, CDR2 FQNEAQ (reference sequence). This CDR3 has 14 amino acids. The CDR3 DNA follows: TGTGCCAGCAGCCGCCGGGACAGACACTACGAGCAGTACGTC. Protein sequence: CASSRRDRHYEQYV.

The sample holds a few counts of this clonotype. DNA of the CDR3: TGTGCCAGCTCCGGGGCCTTCAATAGCACAGATACGCAGTATTTT. Amino acid sequence: CASSGAFNSTDTQYF. The V call is TRBV18, the J call TRBJ2-3; D is tentatively TRBD1 or TRBD2 (5 bases each). The germline gives CDR1 KGHSH, CDR2 LQKENI. The V gene lost 6 bases and the J gene lost 0 bases, with 13 bases spanning the gap. The CDR3 runs 15 residues. Complete variable domain (other parts from reference TRBV18 and TRBJ2-3): NAGVMQNPRHLVRRRGQEARLRCSPMKGHSHVYWYRQLPEEGLKFMVYLQKENIIDESGMPKERFSAEFPKEGPSILRIQQVVRGDSAAYFCASSGAFNSTDTQYFGPGTRLTVL.

The chain couples TRBV5-5 to TRBJ2-7; D is uncertain. In germline, CDR1 is SGHKS, CDR2 YYEKEE (reference sequence). CDR3 length: 12 residues. V gave up 1 base and J gave up 4 bases, with 6 bases separating them. The CDR3 loop is CASSLRQYEQYF. Written as DNA, the CDR3 is TGTGCCAGCAGCTTGAGGCAGTACGAGCAGTACTTC.

This clonotype has just a few counts. V and J are TRBV7-9 and TRBJ2-1, with D possibly TRBD2 on 6 matching bases. Trimming cost V 5 bases and J 8 bases, with 19 bases left between them. CDR3 length equals 15 residues. Germline values: CDR1 SEHNR, CDR2 FQNEAQ (reference sequence). CDR3 protein: CASSIAGNLYDEQFF. The CDR3 region has the DNA TGTGCCAGCAGCATTGCGGGGAATTTGTATGATGAGCAGTTCTTC.

Many counts were recorded for this clonotype. The chain recombines TRBV20-1 with TRBJ1-6; D might be TRBD1 (6 bases). V gave up 0 bases and J gave up 10 bases, with 19 bases separating them. The CDR3 loop spans 16 amino acids. CDR1 is DFQATT and CDR2 is SNEGSKA in the germline V gene (reference sequence). The DNA for the CDR3 is TGCAGTGCTAGAGATGGGGGGGCCACAGGGAGATCACCCCTCCACTTT. It translates to CSARDGGATGRSPLHF.

This chain links TRBV7-9 with TRBJ2-7; D gene ambiguous. The V gene lost 1 base and the J gene lost 1 base, with 17 bases spanning the gap. This CDR3 has 17 residues. Germline CDR1 and CDR2: SEHNR and FQNEAQ (reference sequence). The CDR3: CASSLGFSPLTSYEQYF. The DNA for the CDR3 is TGTGCCAGCAGCTTAGGGTTTTCGCCTCTTACTTCCTACGAGCAGTACTTC.

This chain links TRBV6-2 or TRBV6-3 with TRBJ2-7; D tentatively fits TRBD1 or TRBD2 (6 bases each). The CDR3 contains 15 residues. Trimming pared 3 bases from V and 2 bases from J, leaving 14 bases between. Looked up from germline, CDR1 is MNHEY and CDR2 is SVGEGT. The CDR3: CASSYRLEGAYEQYF. CDR3 nucleotide sequence: TGTGCCAGCAGTTATAGGCTGGAGGGGGCCTACGAGCAGTACTTC.

The CDR3 is CSARGGYEQYF. The CDR3 nucleotides are TGCAGTGCTAGGGGCGGTTACGAGCAGTACTTC. The rearrangement links TRBV20-1 to TRBJ2-7; no reliable D call. Germline V gene data show CDR1 as DFQATT and CDR2 as SNEGSKA (reference sequence). The CDR3 contains 11 residues. V lost 3 bases and J 4 bases, leaving 7 bases between the germline ends.

This clonotype appeared many times. The V gene is TRBV28, the J gene TRBJ2-3; 9 bases map to TRBD2. The CDR3 contains 16 residues. Trimming cost V 4 bases and J 6 bases; bases outside gene matches: 11. Germline values: CDR1 MDHEN, CDR2 SYDVKM. The CDR3 nucleotides are TGTGCCAGCAGTTGGAGCGGGGGGCCCAACGATGATACGCAGTATTTT. This sequence encodes CASSWSGGPNDDTQYF. Supplemented by reference TRBV28 and TRBJ2-3, the full variable domain reads DVKVTQSSRYLVKRTGEKVFLECVQDMDHENMFWYRQDPGLGLRLIYFSYDVKMKEKGDIPEGYSVSREKKERFSLILESASTNQTSMYLCASSWSGGPNDDTQYFGPGTRLTVL.

This clonotype was seen repeatedly, ten times or more. J is TRBJ2-1 and V is TRBV5-6; D not certain. V was trimmed by 3 bases and J by 5 bases, leaving 18 bases between them. CDR1 and CDR2 from the germline V gene are SGHDT and YYEEEE. The length of the CDR3 is 16 residues. The CDR3 here is CASSYPKESSHNEQFF. CDR3 DNA: TGTGCCAGCAGCTACCCGAAGGAGTCGAGCCACAATGAGCAGTTCTTC.

This clonotype was found many times. J is TRBJ2-1 and V is TRBV6-4, with 12 bases that match TRBD2. Germline CDR1 MRHNA, CDR2 SNTAGT. The ends lost 4 bases at V and 5 bases at J; junction bases unmatched: 6. This CDR3 spans 16 amino acids. CDR3 in DNA: TGTGCCAGCAGTGCAGAACTAGCGGGAGGTCACAATGAGCAGTTCTTC. As protein: CASSAELAGGHNEQFF.

V usage is TRBV2 and J usage is TRBJ1-5, with D possibly being TRBD1 (6 bases). CDR1 and CDR2 from the germline V gene are SNHLY and FYNNEI. With 6 bases removed from V and 3 bases from J, the gap between germline ends came to 9 bases. The CDR3 sequence is 13 residues long. The CDR3, as DNA: TGTGCCAGCAGGACAGGTTACAATCAGCCCCAGCATTTT. As protein: CASRTGYNQPQHF.